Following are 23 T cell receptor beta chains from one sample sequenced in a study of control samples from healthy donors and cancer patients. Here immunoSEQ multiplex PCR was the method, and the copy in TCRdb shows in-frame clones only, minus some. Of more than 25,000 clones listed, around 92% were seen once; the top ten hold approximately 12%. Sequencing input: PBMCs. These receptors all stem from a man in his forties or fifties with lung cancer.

CDR3 bases: TGTGCCAGCAGTTATTCTAGCTGGAGCTCCGAGCAGTACTTC. Protein product: CASSYSSWSSEQYF. The chain links TRBV6-2 or TRBV6-3 to TRBJ2-7; possibly TRBD2 for D (5 bases). The germline V gene encodes CDR1 MNHEY and CDR2 SVGEGT. The CDR3 contains 14 residues. Trimming shortened V by 3 bases and J by 6 bases, and 15 bases separated the two germline ends.

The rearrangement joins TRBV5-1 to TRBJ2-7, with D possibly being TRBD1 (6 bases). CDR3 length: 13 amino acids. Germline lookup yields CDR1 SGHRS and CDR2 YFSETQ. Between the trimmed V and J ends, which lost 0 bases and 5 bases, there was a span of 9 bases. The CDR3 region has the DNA TGCGCCAGCAGCTTGGTTCCAGGGGACGAGCAGTACTTC. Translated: CASSLVPGDEQYF.

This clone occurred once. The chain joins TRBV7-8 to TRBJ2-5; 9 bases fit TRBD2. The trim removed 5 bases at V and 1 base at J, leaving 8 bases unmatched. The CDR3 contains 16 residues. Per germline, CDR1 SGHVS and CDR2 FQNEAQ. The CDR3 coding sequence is TGTGCCAGCAGCCCCAGCTTGCGGGGGGGCCAAGAGACCCAGTACTTC. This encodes CASSPSLRGGQETQYF.

Here the CDR3 DNA reads TGTGCCAGCAGCCAGGGACAGGCCAATCAGCCCCAGCATTTT. It specifies CASSQGQANQPQHF. This rearrangement joins TRBV7-2 to TRBJ1-5; 8 bases align to TRBD1. Trimming cost V 5 bases and J 3 bases; bases outside gene matches: 3. From germline, CDR1 is SGHTA and CDR2 FQGNSA. The CDR3 consists of 14 residues.

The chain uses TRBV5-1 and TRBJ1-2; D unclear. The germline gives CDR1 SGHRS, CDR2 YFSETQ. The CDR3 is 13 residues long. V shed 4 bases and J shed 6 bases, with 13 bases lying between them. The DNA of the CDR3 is TGCGCCAGCAGCCCCGGAGGGATAGATGGCTACACCTTC. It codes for CASSPGGIDGYTF.

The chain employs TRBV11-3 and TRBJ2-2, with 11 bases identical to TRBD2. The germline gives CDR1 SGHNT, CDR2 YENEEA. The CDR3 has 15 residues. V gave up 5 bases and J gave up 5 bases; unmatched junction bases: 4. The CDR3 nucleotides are TGTGCCAGCAGCCCGGGACTAGCGGATACCGGGGAGCTGTTTTTT. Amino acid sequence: CASSPGLADTGELFF.

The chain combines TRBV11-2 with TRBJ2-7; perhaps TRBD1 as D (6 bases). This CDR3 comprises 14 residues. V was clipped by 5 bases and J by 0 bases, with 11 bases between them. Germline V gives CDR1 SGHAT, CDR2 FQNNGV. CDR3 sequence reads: CASSEQGGSYEQYF. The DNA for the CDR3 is TGTGCCAGCAGCGAACAGGGCGGCTCCTACGAGCAGTACTTC. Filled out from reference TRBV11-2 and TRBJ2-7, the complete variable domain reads EAGVAQSPRYKIIEKRQSVAFWCNPISGHATLYWYQQILGQGPKLLIQFQNNGVVDDSQLPKDRFSAERLKGVDSTLKIQPAKLEDSAVYLCASSEQGGSYEQYFGPGTRLTVT.

CDR3 region: CASSLGKGGLRQYF. DNA of the CDR3: TGTGCCAGCAGCTTGGGAAAAGGAGGATTGAGGCAGTATTTT. The chain links TRBV5-6 to TRBJ2-3; a possible D gene is TRBD2 (5 bases). The CDR3 extends over 14 amino acids. Germline values: CDR1 SGHDT, CDR2 YYEEEE. Trimming left V 0 bases short and J 11 bases short, with 16 bases between.

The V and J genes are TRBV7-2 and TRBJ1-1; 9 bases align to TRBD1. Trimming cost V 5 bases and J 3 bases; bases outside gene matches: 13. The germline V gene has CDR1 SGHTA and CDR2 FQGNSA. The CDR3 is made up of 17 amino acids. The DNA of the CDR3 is TGTGCCAGCAGCATAAGTCCGGGACAGGGAAGCGACACTGAAGCTTTCTTT. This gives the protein CASSISPGQGSDTEAFF.

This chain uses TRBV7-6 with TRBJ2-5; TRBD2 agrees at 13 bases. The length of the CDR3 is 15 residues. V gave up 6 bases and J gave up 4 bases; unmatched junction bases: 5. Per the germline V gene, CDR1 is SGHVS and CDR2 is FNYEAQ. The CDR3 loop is CASRPTSGGGETQYF. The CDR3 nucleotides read TGTGCCAGCAGACCAACTAGCGGGGGGGGAGAGACCCAGTACTTC.

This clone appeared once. The CDR3 here is CASSQVDGDTEAFF. CDR3 sequence (DNA): TGCGCCAGCAGCCAAGTGGACGGAGACACTGAAGCTTTCTTT. The chain recombines TRBV5-1 with TRBJ1-1; no reliable D call. Per germline, CDR1 SGHRS and CDR2 YFSETQ. The CDR3 totals 14 residues. The V gene lost 4 bases and the J gene lost 3 bases, with 13 bases spanning the gap.

The CDR3 loop reads CASSLDQGANTEAFF. The CDR3 DNA sequence: TGTGCCAGCTCTCTCGATCAGGGCGCCAACACTGAAGCTTTCTTT. The chain couples TRBV18 to TRBJ1-1; TRBD1 might be the D (5 bases). Per germline, CDR1 KGHSH and CDR2 LQKENI. Trimming left V 6 bases short and J 2 bases short, with 16 bases between. The CDR3 spans 15 residues. Combining the CDR3 with reference TRBV18 and TRBJ1-1 gives the whole variable domain NAGVMQNPRHLVRRRGQEARLRCSPMKGHSHVYWYRQLPEEGLKFMVYLQKENIIDESGMPKERFSAEFPKEGPSILRIQQVVRGDSAAYFCASSLDQGANTEAFFGQGTRLTVV.

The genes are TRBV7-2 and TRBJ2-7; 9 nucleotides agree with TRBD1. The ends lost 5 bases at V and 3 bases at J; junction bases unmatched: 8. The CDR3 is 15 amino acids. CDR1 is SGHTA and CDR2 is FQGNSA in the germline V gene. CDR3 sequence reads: CASSPQGDRVYEQYF. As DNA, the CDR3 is TGTGCCAGCAGCCCCCAAGGGGACAGGGTCTACGAGCAGTACTTC.

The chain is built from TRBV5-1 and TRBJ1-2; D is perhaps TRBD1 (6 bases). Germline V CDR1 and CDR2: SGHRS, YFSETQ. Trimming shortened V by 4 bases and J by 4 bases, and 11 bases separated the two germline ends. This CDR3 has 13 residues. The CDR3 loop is CASSVQGPYGYTF. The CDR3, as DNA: TGCGCCAGCAGCGTACAGGGACCCTATGGCTACACCTTC. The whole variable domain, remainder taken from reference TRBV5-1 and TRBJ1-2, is KAGVTQTPRYLIKTRGQQVTLSCSPISGHRSVSWYQQTPGQGLQFLFEYFSETQRNKGNFPGRFSGRQFSNSRSEMNVSTLELGDSALYLCASSVQGPYGYTFGSGTRLTVV.

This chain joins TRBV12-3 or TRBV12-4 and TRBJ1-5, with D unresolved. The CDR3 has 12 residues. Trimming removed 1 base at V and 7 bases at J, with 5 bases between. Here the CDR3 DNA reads TGTGCCAGCAGTTTAGGGGTCCAGCCCCAGCATTTT. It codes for CASSLGVQPQHF.

DNA of the CDR3: TGTGCCAGCAGCTTACGGATGGAGGACACTGAAGCTTTCTTT. It translates to CASSLRMEDTEAFF. This chain uses TRBV7-2 with TRBJ1-1; D call uncertain. The CDR3 covers 14 residues. Germline lookup yields CDR1 SGHTA and CDR2 FQGNSA. V was pared by 2 bases and J by 3 bases, with 10 bases between.

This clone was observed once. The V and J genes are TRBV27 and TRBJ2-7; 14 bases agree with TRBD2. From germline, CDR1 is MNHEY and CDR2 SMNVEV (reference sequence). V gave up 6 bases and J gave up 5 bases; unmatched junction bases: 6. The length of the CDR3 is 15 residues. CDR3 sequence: CASSRLAGGGHEQYF. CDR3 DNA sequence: TGTGCCAGCAGCAGACTAGCGGGGGGGGGCCACGAGCAGTACTTC.

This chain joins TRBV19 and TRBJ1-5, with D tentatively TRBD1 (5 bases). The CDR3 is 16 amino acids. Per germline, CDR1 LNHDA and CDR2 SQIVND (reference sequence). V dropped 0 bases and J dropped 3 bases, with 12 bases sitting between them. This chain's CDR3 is CASSIDGGVDNQPQHF. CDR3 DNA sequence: TGTGCCAGTAGTATAGATGGAGGGGTCGACAATCAGCCCCAGCATTTT. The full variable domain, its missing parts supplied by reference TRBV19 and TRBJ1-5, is DGGITQSPKYLFRKEGQNVTLSCEQNLNHDAMYWYRQDPGQGLRLIYYSQIVNDFQKGDIAEGYSVSREKKESFPLTVTSAQKNPTAFYLCASSIDGGVDNQPQHFGDGTRLSIL.

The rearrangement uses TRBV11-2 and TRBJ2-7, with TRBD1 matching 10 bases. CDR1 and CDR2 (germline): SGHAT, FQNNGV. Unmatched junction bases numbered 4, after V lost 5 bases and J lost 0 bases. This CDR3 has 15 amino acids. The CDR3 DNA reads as TGTGCCAGCAGCCCCGGGACAGGGGTCTCCTACGAGCAGTACTTC. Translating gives CASSPGTGVSYEQYF.

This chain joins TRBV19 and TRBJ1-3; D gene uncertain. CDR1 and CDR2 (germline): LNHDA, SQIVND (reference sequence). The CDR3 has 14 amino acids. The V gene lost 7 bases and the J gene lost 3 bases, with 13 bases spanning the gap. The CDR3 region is CASNPANSGNTIYF. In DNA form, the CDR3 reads TGTGCCAGTAACCCCGCGAACAGTGGAAACACCATATATTTT.

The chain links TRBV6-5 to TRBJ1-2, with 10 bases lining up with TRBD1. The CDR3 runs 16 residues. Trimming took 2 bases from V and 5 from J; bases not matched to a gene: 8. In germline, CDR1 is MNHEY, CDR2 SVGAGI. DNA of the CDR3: TGTGCCAGCAGTTACCACCTGACAGGGGGCCCTTATGGCTACACCTTC. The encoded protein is CASSYHLTGGPYGYTF.

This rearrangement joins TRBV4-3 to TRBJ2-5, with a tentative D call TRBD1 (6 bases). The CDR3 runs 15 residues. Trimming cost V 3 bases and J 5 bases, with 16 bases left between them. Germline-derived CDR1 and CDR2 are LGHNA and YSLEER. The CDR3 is CASSHDRDNKETQYF. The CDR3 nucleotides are TGCGCCAGCAGCCACGATAGGGACAATAAGGAGACCCAGTACTTC.

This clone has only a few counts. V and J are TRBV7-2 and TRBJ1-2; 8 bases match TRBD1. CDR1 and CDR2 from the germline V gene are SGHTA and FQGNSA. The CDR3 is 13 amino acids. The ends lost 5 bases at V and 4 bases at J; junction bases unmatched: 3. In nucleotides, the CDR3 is TGTGCCAGCAGCCCCGACAGGGGCTATGGCTACACCTTC. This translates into CASSPDRGYGYTF.